This TCR beta chain was retrieved from a study of blood T cell repertoires in COVID-19. In the study overall: Samples representing acute and convalescent COVID-19 were sourced from the United States, Italy and Spain. PBMCs, B-cell-depleted T cells, or T cells were the source of the cDNA or gDNA that made up the material.

Per the study methods: Cell counts per sample came from amplifying reference gene primers. The data were produced by immunoSEQ multiplex PCR, yet TCRdb's version contains in-frame clones alone and is incomplete. That table is the source of V, J and clone size, and D and trimming were worked out from the DNA. The sample yields approximately 250,000 clones, approximately 82% seen once. The CDR3 consists of 16 residues. The germline V gene encodes CDR1 SGHRS and CDR2 YFSETQ. With 4 bases removed from V and 4 bases from J, the gap between germline ends came to 20 bases. V and J are TRBV5-1 and TRBJ2-5, with TRBD1 as a possible D gene (6 bases). This TCR was sampled from a man between 60 and 75 years old who had recovered from COVID-19. The sequencing input was peripheral blood. CDR3 sequence: CASSPDRKGTGETQYF. CDR3 bases: TGCGCCAGCAGCCCAGACAGGAAAGGGACGGGAGAGACCCAGTACTTC.